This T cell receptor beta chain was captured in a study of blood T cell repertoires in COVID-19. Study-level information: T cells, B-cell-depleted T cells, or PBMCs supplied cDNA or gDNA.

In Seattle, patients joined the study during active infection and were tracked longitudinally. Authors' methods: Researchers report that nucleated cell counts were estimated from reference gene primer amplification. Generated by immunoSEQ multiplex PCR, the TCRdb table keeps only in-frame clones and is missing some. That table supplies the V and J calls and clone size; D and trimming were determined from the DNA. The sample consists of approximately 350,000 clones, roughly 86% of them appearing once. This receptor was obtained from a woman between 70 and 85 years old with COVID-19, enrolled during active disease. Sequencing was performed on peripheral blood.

CDR3 protein: CASRQGGTEAFF. DNA of the CDR3: TGTGCCAGCAGGCAAGGCGGAACTGAAGCTTTCTTT. This chain uses TRBV12-3 or TRBV12-4 with TRBJ1-1, with D unclear. With 6 bases removed from V and 5 bases from J, the gap between germline ends came to 10 bases. The CDR3 spans 12 residues.